This record concerns one TCR beta chain sequence. Authors' data handling: It was from reference gene primer amplification that nucleated cell counts were estimated. Sequenced by immunoSEQ multiplex PCR; TCRdb stores in-frame clones only, minus some. That table gives V, J and clone size, and the DNA gave D and trimming. The data show 24,000 or so clones, over 75% seen once. This sample is drawn from a study of blood T cell repertoires in COVID-19. Across the study: The origin of the acute and convalescent COVID-19 samples was the United States, Italy and Spain. The cDNA or gDNA used as material had been derived from T cells, B-cell-depleted T cells, or PBMCs.

This TCR came from a human donor in a cohort sampled during active COVID-19. The donor label of this sample is uncertain. The sequencing sample was made of peripheral blood.

The CDR3 loop is CAISELGQGQPQHF. CDR3 coding DNA: TGTGCCATCAGTGAGCTGGGGCAGGGTCAGCCCCAGCATTTT. The chain uses TRBV10-3 and TRBJ1-5; TRBD1 is a possible D gene (5 bases). This CDR3 has 14 residues. Looked up from germline, CDR1 is ENHRY and CDR2 is SYGVKD. The V and J ends lost 2 bases and 6 bases respectively, with 11 bases between them.